A selection of T cell receptor beta chains follows, all from one sample in a study of CD8 T cells in Susac syndrome. TCRdb fed the immunoSEQ multiplex PCR reads into MiXCR, producing one record per CDR3 protein. This table has some 130,000 distinct CDR3 sequences, roughly 95% appearing once. Source material: CD4+ T cells from PBMCs. The receptors shown here come from a human donor in good health. The CDR3 runs from the conserved cysteine through the conserved F or W. A D gene is named only where the DNA matches it firmly. Expanded clones get a size class; other rows say once, few or many, or leave the size out.

D gene	V gene	clone size	J gene	CDR3 protein	CDR3 DNA
TRBD1	TRBV18	once	TRBJ2-4	CASSSLDRADKNIQYF	TGTGCCAGCTCATCCCTTGACAGGGCTGACAAAAACATTCAGTACTTC
.	TRBV7-9	once	TRBJ2-5	CASSQGGRETQYF	TGTGCCAGCAGCCAAGGTGGCAGGGAGACCCAGTACTTC
.	TRBV5-1	.	TRBJ2-7	CASSFTIGEQYF	TGCGCCAGCAGCTTCACGATAGGCGAGCAGTACTTC
TRBD1	TRBV7-9	.	TRBJ2-1	CASSQGTGTYNEQFF	TGTGCCAGCAGCCAAGGGACAGGGACCTACAATGAGCAGTTCTTC
.	TRBV5-1	.	TRBJ2-7	CASSSYRSSYEQYF	TGCGCCAGCAGCTCCTACAGGAGCTCCTACGAGCAGTACTTC
.	TRBV7-6	.	TRBJ1-1	CASSRDTGVVNTEAFF	TGTGCCAGCAGCAGGGACACCGGAGTTGTGAACACTGAAGCTTTCTTT
.	TRBV7-9	.	TRBJ2-1	CASSFERKNEQFF	TGTGCCAGCAGCTTCGAAAGAAAGAATGAGCAGTTCTTC
.	TRBV5-1	.	TRBJ2-7	CASSWEQGPGTYEQYF	TGCGCCAGCAGCTGGGAACAGGGACCAGGGACCTACGAGCAGTACTTC
TRBD2	TRBV4-1	.	TRBJ2-7	CASSQELAGGSEQYF	TGCGCCAGCAGCCAAGAACTAGCGGGAGGGTCCGAGCAGTACTTC
.	TRBV29-1	.	TRBJ2-7	CSVGPGHGPYEQYF	TGCAGCGTGGGACCGGGACACGGGCCTTACGAGCAGTACTTC
.	TRBV28	.	TRBJ2-5	CASCPGGQETQYF	TGTGCCAGCTGCCCCGGGGGACAAGAGACCCAGTACTTC
.	TRBV12-3/TRBV12-4	few	TRBJ2-3	CASSLSGGTDTQYF	TGTGCCAGCAGTTTAAGCGGAGGCACAGATACGCAGTATTTT
.	TRBV28	.	TRBJ2-1	CASRLLGAGMLNEQFF	TGTGCCAGCAGACTCCTAGGGGCAGGGATGCTCAATGAGCAGTTCTTC
.	TRBV5-4	.	TRBJ2-7	CASSSMDSTYEQYF	TGTGCCAGCAGCTCAATGGACAGCACCTACGAGCAGTACTTC
TRBD1	TRBV12-3/TRBV12-4	.	TRBJ2-1	CASSPRTGGSSYNEQFF	TGTGCCAGCAGTCCAAGGACAGGGGGAAGCTCCTACAATGAGCAGTTCTTC
TRBD1	TRBV9	.	TRBJ2-3	CASSASGTVLTDTQYF	TGTGCCAGCAGCGCCTCCGGGACAGTCCTTACAGATACGCAGTATTTT
.	TRBV20-1	.	TRBJ2-3	CSAREGMTTQYF	TGCAGTGCTAGAGAGGGGATGACTACGCAGTATTTT
.	TRBV7-8	once	TRBJ2-1	CASSLDFSSYNEQFF	TGTGCCAGCAGCTTAGACTTCAGCTCCTACAATGAGCAGTTCTTC
.	TRBV27	.	TRBJ1-2	CASSATGDYGYTF	TGTGCCAGCAGTGCAACCGGCGACTATGGCTACACCTTC
.	TRBV28	.	TRBJ2-7	CASLPRTGATYEQYF	TGTGCCAGCCTCCCCCGGACGGGAGCGACCTACGAGCAGTACTTC
.	TRBV18	.	TRBJ2-1	CASSALEGNEQFF	TGTGCCAGCTCAGCTCTTGAGGGCAATGAGCAGTTCTTC
TRBD1	TRBV9	.	TRBJ1-1	CASSPRQGKWGNTEAFF	TGTGCCAGCAGCCCAAGACAGGGTAAATGGGGGAACACTGAAGCTTTCTTT
.	TRBV2	.	TRBJ1-3	CASSDFRARGNTIYF	TGTGCCAGCAGTGACTTCAGGGCGAGAGGAAACACCATATATTTT
.	TRBV30	.	TRBJ2-1	CAWSVGQGTFNEQFF	TGTGCCTGGAGTGTAGGGCAGGGGACCTTCAATGAGCAGTTCTTC
TRBD1	TRBV19	.	TRBJ2-3	CASSRGLAPDTQYF	TGTGCCAGTTCCAGGGGGCTAGCCCCAGATACGCAGTATTTT
TRBD1	TRBV29-1	.	TRBJ1-1	CSALTGGAEAFF	TGCAGCGCCCTGACAGGGGGTGCTGAAGCTTTCTTT
.	TRBV12-3/TRBV12-4	few	TRBJ2-7	CASSLQGYYEQYF	TGTGCCAGCAGTTTACAGGGTTACTACGAGCAGTACTTC
.	TRBV14	.	TRBJ2-7	CASSQNAEKQYF	TGTGCCAGCAGCCAAAACGCCGAAAAGCAGTACTTC
.	TRBV28	.	TRBJ2-7	CASTEGRPPYEQYF	TGTGCCAGCACCGAGGGTCGGCCGCCCTACGAGCAGTACTTC
TRBD2	TRBV6-1	.	TRBJ2-1	CASTGGTSSYNEQFF	TGTGCCAGCACCGGCGGGACTAGCTCCTACAATGAGCAGTTCTTC
.	TRBV28	.	TRBJ1-5	CASSPTIDLAYSNQPQHF	TGTGCCAGCAGTCCCACCATCGACCTGGCCTACAGCAATCAGCCCCAGCATTTT
.	TRBV3-1	.	TRBJ2-1	CASSPPESEQFF	TGTGCCAGCAGCCCCCCCGAATCGGAGCAGTTCTTC
.	TRBV19	.	TRBJ1-2	CASSRTRGYGYTF	TGTGCCAGTAGTCGGACTCGTGGCTATGGCTACACCTTC
.	TRBV12-3/TRBV12-4	.	TRBJ1-5	CASSADGSRNQPQHF	TGTGCCAGCAGTGCGGACGGGAGCCGCAATCAGCCCCAGCATTTT
TRBD2	TRBV10-3	.	TRBJ2-5	CAISEGNKRLAQETQYF	TGTGCCATCAGTGAAGGGAATAAAAGACTAGCACAAGAGACCCAGTACTTC
.	TRBV12-3/TRBV12-4	.	TRBJ2-4	CASSHGNQNIQYF	TGTGCCAGCAGCCATGGGAACCAAAACATTCAGTACTTC
.	TRBV5-6	.	TRBJ2-6	CASSKRSGANVLTF	TGTGCCAGCAGTAAGAGGTCTGGGGCCAACGTCCTGACTTTC
TRBD1	TRBV20-1	.	TRBJ1-2	CSARDLQGAPGYGYTF	TGCAGTGCTAGAGATTTACAGGGGGCCCCAGGCTATGGCTACACCTTC
TRBD1	TRBV12-3/TRBV12-4	.	TRBJ1-1	CASRRGQATTEAFF	TGTGCCAGCAGGCGAGGACAGGCGACGACTGAAGCTTTCTTT
TRBD1	TRBV7-9	.	TRBJ2-3	CASSPTGGEDTQYF	TGTGCCAGCAGCCCGACAGGGGGGGAAGATACGCAGTATTTT
.	TRBV5-1	.	TRBJ2-7	CASSLATGSGSYEQYF	TGCGCCAGCAGCTTGGCTACAGGGAGTGGATCCTACGAGCAGTACTTC
TRBD1	TRBV29-1	once	TRBJ1-5	CSVAAGGTGGGRNQPQHF	TGCAGCGTTGCGGCTGGGGGGACAGGGGGAGGACGCAATCAGCCCCAGCATTTT
TRBD2	TRBV7-8	.	TRBJ2-4	CASSPGRTSGDQNIQYF	TGTGCCAGCAGCCCAGGAAGGACTAGCGGGGACCAAAACATTCAGTACTTC
TRBD1	TRBV4-2	.	TRBJ2-7	CASSQPPGQGSNEQYF	TGTGCCAGCAGCCAACCACCGGGACAGGGATCTAACGAGCAGTACTTC
.	TRBV25-1	.	TRBJ2-7	CASSEQSYEQYF	TGTGCCAGCAGTGAACAGAGCTACGAGCAGTACTTC
.	TRBV6-1	.	TRBJ1-3	CALSASGNTIYF	TGTGCCCTATCCGCTTCTGGAAACACCATATATTTT